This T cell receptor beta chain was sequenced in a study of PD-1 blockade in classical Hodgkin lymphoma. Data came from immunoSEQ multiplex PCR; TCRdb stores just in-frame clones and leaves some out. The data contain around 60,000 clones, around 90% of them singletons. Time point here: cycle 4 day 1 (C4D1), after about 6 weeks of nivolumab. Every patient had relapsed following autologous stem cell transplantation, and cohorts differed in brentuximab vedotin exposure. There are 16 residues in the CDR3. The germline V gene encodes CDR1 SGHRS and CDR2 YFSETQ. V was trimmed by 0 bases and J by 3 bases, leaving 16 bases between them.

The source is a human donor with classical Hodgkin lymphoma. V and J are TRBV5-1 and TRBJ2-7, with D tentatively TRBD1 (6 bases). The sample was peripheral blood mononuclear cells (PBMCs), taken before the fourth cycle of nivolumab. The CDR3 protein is CASSLAGGRGYYEQYF. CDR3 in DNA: TGCGCCAGCAGCTTGGCCGGTGGCAGGGGCTACTACGAGCAGTACTTC.